The clone carrying this T cell receptor (beta chain) occurred a few times. Its antigen is unknown. This entry is derived from a study of T cell repertoires in cytomegalovirus infection. The CDR3 is made up of 14 amino acids. Trimming left V 2 bases short and J 3 bases short, with 8 bases between. Germline V gives CDR1 MNHNY, CDR2 SVGAGI (reference sequence). TCRdb used MiXCR to reprocess the reads, holding one entry per CDR3 protein. The sample records roughly 920,000 distinct CDR3 sequences, around 32% being singletons. This sequence joins TRBV6-6 and TRBJ2-1; no firm D call. The origin of this receptor is a human donor in good health (CMV status not recorded). Some clones in this sample may be carry-over from other donors' samples. The sequencing used cultured CD8+ T cells from PBMCs, collected from culture after CMV antigen stimulation. The CDR3 coding sequence is TGTGCCAGCAGTTACACGCCAGACTACAATGAGCAGTTCTTC. Translated, it gives CASSYTPDYNEQFF.